Here is one T cell receptor beta chain with its context. Its antigen is not known. This sample is drawn from a study of shared clonotypes between healthy human individuals. General study findings and limits: Rarefaction showed sorted-subset sequencing was incomplete despite large depth. The low donor count limited represented genetic and exposure-history diversity.

As handled by the study authors: Junction-only immunoSEQ data arrived without quality scores, meaning filtering differed. TCRdb's table, derived via immunoSEQ multiplex PCR, lists solely in-frame clones and lacks some. D and trimming were read from the DNA, whereas the V and J calls and clone size are those reported in that table. The sample shows about 2.1 million clones, just under 95% of them seen only once. From germline, CDR1 is MNHEY and CDR2 SMNVEV (reference sequence). The length of the CDR3 is 15 residues. After removal of 5 bases from V and 7 bases from J, the junction contained 5 bases not matched to a gene. Cells designated naive CD8 were CD45RO-negative and were positively selected for CCR7, with terminally differentiated effector memory CD45RA+ cells excluded.

The gene calls are TRBV27 and TRBJ2-2; TRBD1 agrees at 12 bases. The sequence was collected from a man aged 18 to 35 in good health. Some clones in this sample may be carry-over from other donors' samples. The source material was naive CD8+ T cells from PBMCs. CDR3 nucleotides: TGTGCCAGCAGTCCGGGACAGGGGGCTGTCGGGGAGCTGTTTTTT. Translated: CASSPGQGAVGELFF.